These 27 T cell receptor beta chains were all obtained from the same sample, sequenced in a study of T cells in Graves' hyperthyroidism and ophthalmopathy. The CDR3 regions of TCR beta were amplified from RNA transcripts. Researchers ran a first-round RT-PCR on the TCR CDR3 using the HTBI primer set. TCRdb reanalysed the multiplex PCR reads using MiXCR and keeps one entry per CDR3 protein. The profile shows 500,000 or so distinct CDR3 sequences, roughly 18% of them singletons. Sequencing was done on a sample of blood. The receptors stem from a young woman with Graves' ophthalmopathy.

This clonotype was found many times. The V call is TRBV7-9, the J call TRBJ2-7; the D gene is possibly TRBD1 (5 bases). Trimming removed 4 bases from V and 1 base from J, with 8 bases in between. This CDR3 is 13 amino acids long. CDR1 is SEHNR, CDR2 FQNEAQ, per germline (reference sequence). In DNA form, the CDR3 reads TGTGCCAGCAGCTCAGACAGTTCCTACGAGCAGTACTTC. Encoded protein: CASSSDSSYEQYF.

This clonotype was observed a few times. V and J are TRBV14 and TRBJ1-6; D remains unclear. Trimming removed 3 bases from V and 7 bases from J, with 13 bases in between. CDR3 length equals 15 residues. Germline V gene data show CDR1 as SGHDN and CDR2 as FVKESK. CDR3: CASSQDNRRNSPLHF. CDR3 nucleotide sequence: TGTGCCAGCAGCCAGGATAATCGGCGGAATTCACCCCTCCACTTT. Looking up the rest from reference TRBV14 and TRBJ1-6 gives the full variable domain: EAGVTQFPSHSVIEKGQTVTLRCDPISGHDNLYWYRRVMGKEIKFLLHFVKESKQDESGMPNNRFLAERTGGTYSTLKVQPAELEDSGVYFCASSQDNRRNSPLHFGNGTRLTVT.

This clonotype was seen many times. This chain uses TRBV5-1 with TRBJ2-6, with D perhaps TRBD1 (5 bases). V dropped 0 bases and J dropped 0 bases, with 10 bases sitting between them. Per the germline V gene, CDR1 is SGHRS and CDR2 is YFSETQ. This CDR3 is 17 amino acids long. CDR3 DNA: TGCGCCAGCAGCTTGGGACAGTCCGACTCTGGGGCCAACGTCCTGACTTTC. Amino acid sequence: CASSLGQSDSGANVLTF.

In this sample, this clonotype turned up many times. V gene TRBV20-1 combines with J gene TRBJ2-5; the D is unclear. The germline CDR1 and CDR2 sequences are DFQATT and SNEGSKA (reference sequence). Trimming removed 0 bases at V and 3 bases at J, with 14 bases between. The CDR3 is made up of 15 amino acids. The CDR3 spells CSARDSPSAEETQYF. For the CDR3, the DNA is TGCAGTGCTAGAGATAGCCCGAGCGCGGAAGAGACCCAGTACTTC.

This clonotype was detected ten times or more. The chain carries TRBV2 and TRBJ2-3, with 8 bases matching TRBD2. The CDR3 is made up of 14 amino acids. Trimming at V came to 8 bases and at J to 5 bases, leaving 9 bases not matched to a gene. Germline CDR1 reads SNHLY; CDR2 reads FYNNEI. CDR3 residues: CASRLRGGQDTQYF. The CDR3 region has the DNA TGTGCCAGCCGCCTTCGGGGGGGCCAAGATACGCAGTATTTT.

At least ten counts were recorded for this clonotype. The chain links TRBV27 to TRBJ1-1, with a weak D call TRBD1 (6 bases). This CDR3 has 15 amino acids. The V gene lost 5 bases and the J gene lost 4 bases, with 17 bases spanning the gap. The germline V gene has CDR1 MNHEY and CDR2 SMNVEV (reference sequence). The CDR3 reads CASSQWSGVPTEAFF. The DNA of the CDR3 is TGTGCCAGCAGTCAGTGGTCAGGGGTACCCACTGAAGCTTTCTTT.

In this sample, this clonotype turned up a few times. The rearrangement uses TRBV7-6 and TRBJ1-1, with 7 positions matching TRBD1. In germline, CDR1 is SGHVS, CDR2 FNYEAQ. J lost 10 bases, V lost 5 bases, and 10 bases had no gene match. The CDR3 covers 13 residues. The CDR3 bases are TGTGCCAGCAGCCAGGACCCGACAGGGAGAGCTTTCTTT. Its translation: CASSQDPTGRAFF.

This clonotype appeared many times. The chain joins TRBV18 to TRBJ1-1; D call uncertain. Trimming took 2 bases from V and 8 from J, leaving 12 bases between them. This CDR3 is built from 13 residues. Germline V gives CDR1 KGHSH, CDR2 LQKENI. CDR3 loop: CASSPSPKGEAFF. CDR3 nucleotide sequence: TGTGCCAGCTCACCATCACCGAAGGGCGAAGCTTTCTTT.

The rearrangement uses TRBV7-8 and TRBJ2-2; D gene unclear. Trimming left V 0 bases short and J 3 bases short, with 5 bases between. Germline CDR1 reads SGHVS; CDR2 reads FQNEAQ. The CDR3 runs to 14 residues. The CDR3 protein is CASSLALYTGELFF. CDR3 nucleotide sequence: TGTGCCAGCAGCTTAGCTCTATACACCGGGGAGCTGTTTTTT.

Only a few counts were recorded for this clonotype. The chain recombines TRBV6-4 with TRBJ2-2, with D unclear. The CDR3 is 15 residues long. Germline CDR1 and CDR2: MRHNA and SNTAGT. Trimming removed 4 bases at V and 6 bases at J, with 15 bases between. CDR3 protein: CASSVMPNSAGELFF. CDR3 sequence (DNA): TGTGCCAGCAGTGTAATGCCCAACTCGGCCGGGGAGCTGTTTTTT.

This clonotype was recorded at least ten times. The J gene is TRBJ1-2, the V gene TRBV7-8, with 7 bases that match TRBD1. J lost 7 bases, V lost 6 bases, and 11 bases had no gene match. This CDR3 comprises 14 residues. Germline V gene lookup returns CDR1 SGHVS and CDR2 FQNEAQ. The CDR3 protein is CASSPDRVGRGYTF. CDR3 in DNA: TGTGCCAGCAGTCCAGACAGGGTCGGGCGTGGCTACACCTTC. Full variable domain (rest looked up from reference TRBV7-8 and TRBJ1-2): GAGVSQSPRYKVAKRGQDVALRCDPISGHVSLFWYQQALGQGPEFLTYFQNEAQLDKSGLPSDRFFAERPEGSVSTLKIQRTQQEDSAVYLCASSPDRVGRGYTFGSGTRLTVV.

This clonotype appeared once. This may be a read error: a much more frequent sequence differs by one nucleotide. The chain combines TRBV3-1 with TRBJ1-2; D unresolved. Germline CDR1 and CDR2: LGHDT and YNNKEL (reference sequence). V was pared by 2 bases and J by 4 bases, with 5 bases between. CDR3 length: 12 residues. The DNA of the CDR3 is TGTGCCAGCAGCCAAAACAGCTATGGCTACACCTTC. Its protein is CASSQNSYGYTF.

This clonotype was recorded at least ten times. For the CDR3, the DNA is TGTGCCAGCAGTTCCGCCGGGACTAGATACGAGCAGTACTTC. This gives the protein CASSSAGTRYEQYF. The V call is TRBV27, the J call TRBJ2-7, with 8 bases lining up with TRBD2. The CDR3 loop spans 14 amino acids. CDR1 is MNHEY and CDR2 is SMNVEV in the germline V gene (reference sequence). V dropped 4 bases and J dropped 4; count of bases not matched to a gene: 6.

Many counts were recorded for this clonotype. The chain recombines TRBV7-3 with TRBJ1-6; D is undetermined. Germline assignment: CDR1 SGHTA and CDR2 FQGTGA. V dropped 5 bases and J dropped 11 bases, with 31 bases sitting between them. This CDR3 contains 19 residues. DNA for the CDR3: TGTGCCAGCAGCCGCATCTCCTACTCTGGCCCCGATTCTGTACCACCCCTCCACTTT. Translation: CASSRISYSGPDSVPPLHF.

This clonotype was observed at least ten times. The V and J genes are TRBV6-2 or TRBV6-3 and TRBJ1-5; 8 nucleotides match TRBD1. In germline, CDR1 is MNHEY, CDR2 SVGEGT. V was pared by 7 bases and J by 0 bases, with 20 bases of the junction left unmatched. This CDR3 is 20 amino acids long. The CDR3 is CASKPYPPGGFGYSNQPQHF. As DNA, the CDR3 is TGTGCCAGCAAGCCCTACCCCCCAGGGGGCTTTGGATATAGCAATCAGCCCCAGCATTTT.

This clonotype showed up just once. This chain links TRBV19 with TRBJ2-7, with 7 bases matching TRBD1. Looked up from germline, CDR1 is LNHDA and CDR2 is SQIVND (reference sequence). V was pared by 1 base and J by 2 bases, with 5 bases of the junction left unmatched. CDR3 length: 15 amino acids. The CDR3 DNA sequence: TGTGCCAGTAGTATAGGTCACAGGGGACCCTACGAGCAGTACTTC. It translates to CASSIGHRGPYEQYF.

The sample holds many counts of this clonotype. V usage is TRBV4-1 and J usage is TRBJ2-7, with D perhaps TRBD1 or TRBD2 (6 bases each). V dropped 4 bases and J dropped 0 bases, with 13 bases sitting between them. The CDR3 covers 15 residues. Germline-derived CDR1 and CDR2 are MGHRA and YSYEKL. CDR3 in amino acids: CASSREDRPSYEQYF. CDR3 sequence (DNA): TGCGCCAGCAGCCGGGAGGACAGACCCTCCTACGAGCAGTACTTC.

This clonotype was observed many times. This chain joins TRBV20-1 and TRBJ2-3; the D is unclear. V dropped 6 bases and J dropped 2 bases, with 15 bases sitting between them. The CDR3 totals 14 residues. The germline gives CDR1 DFQATT, CDR2 SNEGSKA (reference sequence). As DNA, the CDR3 is TGCAGTGCCAAGCAGACGTACTTCACAGATACGCAGTATTTT. As protein: CSAKQTYFTDTQYF.

The J gene is TRBJ1-2, the V gene TRBV11-2, with D unresolved. Germline-derived CDR1 and CDR2 are SGHAT and FQNNGV. The CDR3 length is 14 residues. V was clipped by 1 base and J by 4 bases, with 10 bases between them. The CDR3 DNA reads TGTGCCAGCAGCTTAGCCGGACCGTCCTATGGCTACACCTTC. As protein: CASSLAGPSYGYTF.

Many counts were recorded for this clonotype. The chain is built from TRBV29-1 and TRBJ2-3, with TRBD2 matching 9 bases. This CDR3 comprises 14 residues. The V gene end was trimmed by 4 bases and the J gene end by 1 base; junction bases not matched to a gene: 3. The V gene's germline CDR1 is SQVTM and CDR2 ANQGSEA. CDR3 nucleotides: TGCAGCGTTGCGGGACTAGCAGGCACAGATACGCAGTATTTT. Its protein is CSVAGLAGTDTQYF.

CDR3 in DNA: TGTGCCAGCAGCCCTAGCTCTAGCGGGGGACCCAAAAACATTCAGTACTTC. Its protein product is CASSPSSSGGPKNIQYF. V is TRBV7-9 and J is TRBJ2-4; TRBD2 matches at 10 bases. V lost 5 bases to trimming and J lost 2 bases; unmatched junction nucleotides: 9. The CDR3 runs to 17 residues. Germline lookup yields CDR1 SEHNR and CDR2 FQNEAQ (reference sequence). Together with reference TRBV7-9 and TRBJ2-4, the CDR3 gives the full variable domain: DTGVSQNPRHKITKRGQNVTFRCDPISEHNRLYWYRQTLGQGPEFLTYFQNEAQLEKSRLLSDRFSAERPKGSFSTLEIQRTEQGDSAMYLCASSPSSSGGPKNIQYFGAGTRLSVL.

This clonotype has ten or more counts. This chain links TRBV20-1 with TRBJ2-2; 7 bases map to TRBD2. V lost 3 bases and J lost 6; bases outside the gene matches: 4. Germline V lookup: CDR1 DFQATT, CDR2 SNEGSKA (reference sequence). The CDR3 is made up of 13 amino acids. Written as DNA, the CDR3 is TGCAGTGCTAGGGGGGGGACGGCCGGGGAGCTGTTTTTT. Translation: CSARGGTAGELFF.

This clonotype has just a few counts. The rearrangement uses TRBV5-1 and TRBJ2-1; TRBD2 matches 15 bases. Germline assignment: CDR1 SGHRS and CDR2 YFSETQ. After removal of 1 base from V and 4 bases from J, the junction contained 12 bases not matched to a gene. The CDR3 extends over 20 amino acids. CDR3 protein: CASSLTPWTSGRDLYNEQFF. DNA for the CDR3: TGCGCCAGCAGCTTGACACCTTGGACTAGCGGGAGGGACCTTTACAATGAGCAGTTCTTC.

V usage is TRBV7-9 and J usage is TRBJ2-5, with TRBD1 identical over 7 bases. After removal of 5 bases from V and 1 base from J, the junction contained 13 bases not matched to a gene. Germline loops: CDR1 SEHNR, CDR2 FQNEAQ (reference sequence). This CDR3 spans 17 amino acids. The CDR3 sequence: CASSPGTDLTFQETQYF. The CDR3 DNA follows: TGTGCCAGCAGCCCTGGGACAGATCTTACATTCCAAGAGACCCAGTACTTC.

Regarding this clonotype: Being one base from a much bigger clone, this may be a read error. This chain uses TRBV6-2 or TRBV6-3 with TRBJ2-2; 9 bases align to TRBD2. Per the germline V gene, CDR1 is MNHEY and CDR2 is SVGEGT. This CDR3 contains 14 residues. The CDR3 spells CASMTSGYTGGLFF. The CDR3 coding sequence is TGTGCCAGCATGACTAGCGGTTACACCGGGGGGCTGTTTTTT.

This clonotype turned up a few times. The rearrangement joins TRBV28 to TRBJ1-5; D unresolved. Germline V gene sequence: CDR1 MDHEN, CDR2 SYDVKM. V lost 10 bases and J 3 bases, leaving 16 bases between the germline ends. This CDR3 contains 14 residues. This CDR3 reads CATLGQQINQPQHF. The DNA of the CDR3 is TGTGCCACCCTGGGTCAACAAATCAATCAGCCCCAGCATTTT. Complete variable domain (other parts from reference TRBV28 and TRBJ1-5): DVKVTQSSRYLVKRTGEKVFLECVQDMDHENMFWYRQDPGLGLRLIYFSYDVKMKEKGDIPEGYSVSREKKERFSLILESASTNQTSMYLCATLGQQINQPQHFGDGTRLSIL.

This clonotype has at least ten counts. V usage is TRBV6-1 and J usage is TRBJ1-1; D unresolved. CDR1 MNHNS and CDR2 SASEGT come from the germline V gene. The CDR3 is made up of 14 amino acids. Trimming took off 7 bases at V and 0 bases at J, with 12 bases between the two ends. The CDR3 bases are TGTGCCAGCAACCTTAGACGGATGAACACTGAAGCTTTCTTT. Its protein is CASNLRRMNTEAFF.